This TCR beta chain is from a study of blood T cell repertoires in COVID-19. Study-level information: Acute and convalescent COVID-19 specimens originated in the United States, Italy and Spain.

Generated by immunoSEQ multiplex PCR, the TCRdb table keeps only in-frame clones and is missing some. In the table there are about 53,000 clones, about 86% of which are singletons. The CDR3 contains 13 residues. The V gene lost 1 base and the J gene lost 6 bases, with 6 bases spanning the gap. Germline V lookup: CDR1 SGHTA, CDR2 FQGNSA. The clonotype originates from an older man with active COVID-19. The chain has TRBV7-2 and TRBJ2-2; D uncertain. The specimen sequenced was peripheral blood. The DNA of the CDR3 is TGTGCCAGCAGCTTAGGGCCGTCCGGGGAGCTGTTTTTT. Translation gives CASSLGPSGELFF.